The rows below give T cell receptor beta chains drawn from one sample of a study of T cells in Graves' hyperthyroidism and ophthalmopathy. TCRdb redid the calling of the multiplex PCR reads with MiXCR, one entry per CDR3 protein. The sample holds hundreds of thousands of distinct CDR3 sequences, 13% to 15% seen once. The sequencing sample was made of blood. The receptors shown here come from a woman aged 60-75 years with Graves' ophthalmopathy. CDR3s include the opening cysteine and the closing phenylalanine or tryptophan. A D gene is named only where the DNA matches it firmly. Size is omitted from some rows. Given values are once, few, many or a class for expanded clones.

>TRBV9|NA|TRBD1|TRBJ1-2
CASSAGTGEYGYTF
TGTGCCAGCAGCGCGGGGACAGGGGAATATGGCTACACCTTC
>TRBV30|many|TRBD2|TRBJ2-4
CAWSVASGRVQYF
TGTGCCTGGAGTGTGGCTAGCGGGAGGGTTCAGTACTTC
>TRBV2|many|NA|TRBJ2-3
CASSETPQLYRTDTQYF
TGTGCCAGCAGTGAAACCCCCCAATTGTACCGCACAGATACGCAGTATTTT
>TRBV20-1|NA|TRBD1|TRBJ2-7
CSARETGGRYEQYF
TGCAGTGCTAGAGAGACAGGGGGACGCTACGAGCAGTACTTC
>TRBV5-1|many|TRBD1|TRBJ1-2
CASSADRINYGYTF
TGCGCCAGCAGCGCGGACAGGATTAACTATGGCTACACCTTC
>TRBV6-1|NA|TRBD2|TRBJ2-5
CASSRTRKETQYF
TGTGCCAGCAGTAGGACTAGAAAAGAGACCCAGTACTTC
>TRBV30|NA|NA|TRBJ2-1
CAWSEQYDEQFF
TGTGCCTGGAGTGAACAGTACGATGAGCAGTTCTTC
>TRBV5-5|few|NA|TRBJ1-1
CASSRGTPNTEAFF
TGTGCCAGCAGTCGTGGGACACCGAACACTGAAGCTTTCTTT
>TRBV6-1|few|NA|TRBJ2-6
CASSPGQDSGANVLTF
TGTGCCAGCAGTCCGGGACAAGACTCTGGGGCCAACGTCCTGACTTTC
>TRBV30|many|NA|TRBJ2-3
CAWSAQSADTQYF
TGTGCCTGGAGTGCCCAGTCGGCAGATACGCAGTATTTT
>TRBV28|few|NA|TRBJ2-2
CASGRNTGELFF
TGTGCCAGCGGCAGAAACACCGGGGAGCTGTTTTTT
>TRBV2|many|TRBD1|TRBJ1-1
CASSPGQFGTEAFF
TGTGCCAGCAGTCCGGGACAGTTTGGCACTGAAGCTTTCTTT
>TRBV7-3|few|NA|TRBJ2-7
CASSLTADGIYEQYF
TGTGCCAGCAGCTTAACTGCGGACGGAATTTACGAGCAGTACTTC
>TRBV5-5|NA|NA|TRBJ1-1
CASSLGPVLNTEAFF
TGTGCCAGCAGCTTGGGCCCAGTCTTAAACACTGAAGCTTTCTTT
>TRBV5-6|NA|TRBD1|TRBJ2-7
CASSLQGAYEQYF
TGTGCCAGCAGCTTGCAGGGGGCTTACGAGCAGTACTTC
>TRBV27|NA|NA|TRBJ1-3
CASRQGQFSGNTIYF
TGTGCCAGCAGGCAAGGACAATTCTCTGGAAACACCATATATTTT
>TRBV11-3|many|TRBD1|TRBJ2-5
CASSLDPRDRGRETQYF
TGTGCCAGCAGCTTAGACCCCAGGGACAGGGGGCGAGAGACCCAGTACTTC
>TRBV6-5|many|NA|TRBJ2-3
CASSYGWGSPTDTQYF
TGTGCCAGCAGTTACGGGTGGGGGTCGCCCACAGATACGCAGTATTTT
>TRBV12-3/TRBV12-4|many|NA|TRBJ2-1
CASSLYQGGGNEQFF
TGTGCCAGCAGTTTATATCAGGGAGGGGGCAATGAGCAGTTCTTC
>TRBV4-1|NA|NA|TRBJ2-7
CASSAGTYSYEQYF
TGCGCCAGCAGCGCGGGGACGTACTCCTACGAGCAGTACTTC
>TRBV4-1|NA|NA|TRBJ2-7
CASSPSGLEGYEQYF
TGCGCCAGCAGCCCCTCGGGGCTAGAAGGTTACGAGCAGTACTTC
>TRBV29-1|NA|TRBD1|TRBJ2-3
CSVDTQGADTQYF
TGCAGCGTTGATACCCAGGGGGCAGATACGCAGTATTTT
>TRBV12-3/TRBV12-4|once|TRBD1|TRBJ2-7
CASSSYRDRELYEQYF
TGTGCCAGCAGCAGCTACCGGGACAGGGAGCTGTACGAGCAGTACTTC
>TRBV28|many|NA|TRBJ2-7
CASSLRGNEQYF
TGTGCCAGCAGTTTAAGAGGGAACGAGCAGTACTTC
>TRBV20-1|NA|TRBD1|TRBJ1-1
CSGGQPNTEAFF
TGCAGTGGGGGACAGCCGAACACTGAAGCTTTCTTT
>TRBV24-1|few|NA|TRBJ2-1
CATSDLGSLDEQFF
TGTGCCACCAGTGATTTAGGGTCTTTGGATGAGCAGTTCTTC
>TRBV29-1|once|NA|TRBJ2-2
CSVARPGSARNTGELFF
TGCAGCGTTGCCCGACCAGGGAGCGCAAGAAACACCGGGGAGCTGTTTTTT
>TRBV28|NA|NA|TRBJ1-2
CASRPGTTNYGYTF
TGTGCCAGCAGGCCCGGGACAACTAACTATGGCTACACCTTC
>TRBV7-3|NA|TRBD1|TRBJ2-2
CASSRDRGPTGELFF
TGCGCCAGCAGCCGGGACAGGGGCCCCACCGGGGAGCTGTTTTTT
>TRBV2|NA|NA|TRBJ2-2
CASSARRPGELFF
TGTGCCAGCAGTGCCCGACGCCCCGGGGAGCTGTTTTTT
>TRBV6-1|few|NA|TRBJ2-3
CASSPPWGIGDTQYF
TGTGCCAGCAGTCCCCCTTGGGGTATCGGAGATACGCAGTATTTT
>TRBV20-1|many|TRBD1|TRBJ2-1
CSAISGTGGNNEQFF
TGCAGTGCTATCTCCGGGACAGGGGGTAACAATGAGCAGTTCTTC
>TRBV5-1|many|NA|TRBJ2-1
CASSLAGTYYNEQFF
TGCGCCAGCAGCTTGGCGGGGACTTACTACAATGAGCAGTTCTTC
>TRBV11-2|many|TRBD2|TRBJ2-5
CASSSSTSGRSETQYF
TGTGCCAGCAGCTCTTCGACTAGCGGGAGATCAGAGACCCAGTACTTC
>TRBV9|NA|NA|TRBJ2-2
CASSVGVGELFF
TGTGCCAGCAGCGTAGGGGTCGGGGAGCTGTTTTTT
>TRBV6-1|many|NA|TRBJ2-5
CASSEWSSGRGQETQYF
TGTGCCAGCAGTGAGTGGTCCAGCGGACGGGGACAAGAGACCCAGTACTTC
>TRBV12-3/TRBV12-4|few|NA|TRBJ1-5
CASSSASWMDQPQHF
TGTGCCAGCAGTTCCGCCTCCTGGATGGATCAGCCCCAGCATTTT
>TRBV5-4|NA|TRBD2|TRBJ2-1
CASSSLAEDSYNEQFF
TGTGCCAGCAGCTCTCTAGCGGAAGACTCCTACAATGAGCAGTTCTTC
>TRBV15|few|NA|TRBJ1-1
CATSSGGSKGRTEAFF
TGTGCCACCAGCAGCGGCGGTTCAAAGGGGAGAACTGAAGCTTTCTTT
>TRBV27|many|TRBD2|TRBJ2-1
CASSSGLALNEQFF
TGTGCCAGCAGTTCGGGACTAGCGCTCAATGAGCAGTTCTTC
>TRBV4-1|NA|TRBD1|TRBJ2-3
CASSQDALTGGRTDTQYF
TGCGCCAGCAGCCAAGACGCCCTGACAGGGGGAAGGACAGATACGCAGTATTTT
>TRBV5-1|NA|TRBD1|TRBJ1-2
CASSLKPGGARGYTF
TGCGCCAGCAGCCTCAAACCAGGGGGCGCAAGGGGCTACACCTTC
>TRBV20-1|few|TRBD2|TRBJ2-5
CSARLESSGRRETQYF
TGCAGTGCTCGCTTAGAGTCCAGCGGGAGGAGAGAGACCCAGTACTTC
>TRBV7-2|many|NA|TRBJ2-1
CASSFRRVTNEQFF
TGTGCCAGCAGCTTTAGGCGGGTGACCAATGAGCAGTTCTTC
>TRBV2|NA|TRBD2|TRBJ2-5
CASSVWLAGEQETQYF
TGTGCCAGCAGTGTGTGGCTAGCGGGGGAACAAGAGACCCAGTACTTC
>TRBV2|NA|NA|TRBJ1-2
CASSSRDSGDYGYTF
TGTGCCAGCAGCTCACGGGACTCGGGGGACTATGGCTACACCTTC
>TRBV20-1|NA|TRBD1|TRBJ1-2
CSAATGGSYNYGYTF
TGCAGTGCCGCGACAGGGGGCTCGTATAACTATGGCTACACCTTC
>TRBV7-8|many|NA|TRBJ2-7
CASRAAGPWSYEQYF
TGTGCCAGCAGGGCAGCGGGTCCGTGGTCCTACGAGCAGTACTTC
>TRBV18|many|NA|TRBJ1-6
CASSPRDSPLHF
TGTGCCAGCTCACCTAGGGATTCACCCCTCCACTTT
>TRBV30|many|TRBD2|TRBJ2-7
CAWRGGRGGSYEQYF
TGTGCCTGGAGGGGGGGTCGCGGGGGCTCCTACGAGCAGTACTTC
>TRBV5-1|many|NA|TRBJ2-1
CASSLRVGGPYNEQFF
TGCGCCAGCAGCCTCCGCGTGGGAGGACCCTACAATGAGCAGTTCTTC
>TRBV7-2|NA|NA|TRBJ1-1
CASSLANKLGTEAFF
TGTGCCAGCAGCTTAGCAAATAAACTGGGGACTGAAGCTTTCTTT